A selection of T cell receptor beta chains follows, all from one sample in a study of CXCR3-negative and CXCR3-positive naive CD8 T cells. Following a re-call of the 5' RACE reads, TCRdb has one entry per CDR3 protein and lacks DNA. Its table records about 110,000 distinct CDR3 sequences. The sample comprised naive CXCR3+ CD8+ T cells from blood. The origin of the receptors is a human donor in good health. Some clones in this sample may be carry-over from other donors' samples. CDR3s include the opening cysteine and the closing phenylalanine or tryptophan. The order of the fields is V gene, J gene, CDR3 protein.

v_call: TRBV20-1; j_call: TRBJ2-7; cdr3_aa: CSATTPDSYEQYF
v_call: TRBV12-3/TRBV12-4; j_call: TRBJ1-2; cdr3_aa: CASSFAGGYGYTF
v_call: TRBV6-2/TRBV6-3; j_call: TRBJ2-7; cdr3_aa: CASSGPSGAYEQYF
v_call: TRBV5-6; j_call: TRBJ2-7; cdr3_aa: CASSLGLAGDEQYF
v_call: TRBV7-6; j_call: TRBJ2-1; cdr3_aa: CASSLVGEGHNEQFF
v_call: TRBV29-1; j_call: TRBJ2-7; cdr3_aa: CSVDEATGEQYF
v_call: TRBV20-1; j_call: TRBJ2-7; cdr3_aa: CSARDTGGYEQYF
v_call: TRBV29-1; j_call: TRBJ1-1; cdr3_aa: CSVTGAGDTEAFF
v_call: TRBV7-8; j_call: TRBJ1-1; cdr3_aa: CASIATVNTEAFF
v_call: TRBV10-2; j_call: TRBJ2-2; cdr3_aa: CASLRDPGTGELFF
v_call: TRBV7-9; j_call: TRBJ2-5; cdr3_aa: CASRDGQETQYF
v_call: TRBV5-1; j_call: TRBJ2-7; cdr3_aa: CASRYSSASSYEQYF
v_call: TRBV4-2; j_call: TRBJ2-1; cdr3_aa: CASSPARYNEQFF
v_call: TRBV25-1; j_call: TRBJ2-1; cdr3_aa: CASSPGGRASRNEQFF
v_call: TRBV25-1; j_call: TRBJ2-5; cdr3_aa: CATGLGETQYF
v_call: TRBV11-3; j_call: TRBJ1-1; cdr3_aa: CASSFKGWQGAFF
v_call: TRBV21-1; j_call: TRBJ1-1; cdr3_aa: CASSHKTRSGTEAFF
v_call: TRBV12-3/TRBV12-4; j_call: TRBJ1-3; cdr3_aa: CASSVTVYGNTIYF
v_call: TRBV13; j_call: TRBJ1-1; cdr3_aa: CASSLGAVPEAFF
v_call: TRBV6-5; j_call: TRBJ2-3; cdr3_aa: CASSYQGAGTDTQYF
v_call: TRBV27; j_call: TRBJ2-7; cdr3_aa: CASSPAYTNEQYF
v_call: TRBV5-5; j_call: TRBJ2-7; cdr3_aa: CASSLVVYYYEQYF